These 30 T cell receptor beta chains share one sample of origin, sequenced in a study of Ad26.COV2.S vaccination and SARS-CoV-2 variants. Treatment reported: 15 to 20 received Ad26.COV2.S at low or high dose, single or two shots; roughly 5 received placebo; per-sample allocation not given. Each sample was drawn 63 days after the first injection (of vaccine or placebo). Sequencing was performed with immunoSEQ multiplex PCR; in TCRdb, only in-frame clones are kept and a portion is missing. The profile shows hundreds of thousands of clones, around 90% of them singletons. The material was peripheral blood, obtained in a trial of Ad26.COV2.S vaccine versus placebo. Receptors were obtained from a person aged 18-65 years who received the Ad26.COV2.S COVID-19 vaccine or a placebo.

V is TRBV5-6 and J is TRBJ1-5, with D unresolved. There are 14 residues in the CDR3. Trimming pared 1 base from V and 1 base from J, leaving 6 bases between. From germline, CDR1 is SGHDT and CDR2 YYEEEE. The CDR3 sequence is CASSLSRSNQPQHF. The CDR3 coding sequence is TGTGCCAGCAGCTTGAGCAGAAGCAATCAGCCCCAGCATTTT.

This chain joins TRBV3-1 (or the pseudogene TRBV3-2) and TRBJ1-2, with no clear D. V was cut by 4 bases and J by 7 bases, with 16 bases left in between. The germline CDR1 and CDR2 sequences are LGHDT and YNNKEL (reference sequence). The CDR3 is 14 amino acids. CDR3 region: CASSRPAGEAGYTF. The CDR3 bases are TGTGCCAGCAGCCGCCCCGCCGGGGAGGCTGGCTACACCTTC.

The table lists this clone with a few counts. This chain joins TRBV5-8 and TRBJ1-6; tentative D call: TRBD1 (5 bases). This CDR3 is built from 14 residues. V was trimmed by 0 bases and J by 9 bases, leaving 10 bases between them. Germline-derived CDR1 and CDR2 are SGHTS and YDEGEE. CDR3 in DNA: TGTGCCAGCAGCTTGGCCTTGGGGGTTTCACCCCTCCACTTT. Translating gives CASSLALGVSPLHF.

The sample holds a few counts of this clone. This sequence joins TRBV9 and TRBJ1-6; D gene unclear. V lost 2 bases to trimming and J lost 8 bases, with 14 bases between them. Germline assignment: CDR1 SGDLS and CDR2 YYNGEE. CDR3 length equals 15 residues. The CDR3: CASSVGLPRDSPLHF. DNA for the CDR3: TGTGCCAGCAGCGTCGGACTTCCGAGGGATTCACCCCTCCACTTT. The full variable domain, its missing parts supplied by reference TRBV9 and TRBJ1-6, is DSGVTQTPKHLITATGQRVTLRCSPRSGDLSVYWYQQSLDQGLQFLIQYYNGEERAKGNILERFSAQQFPDLHSELNLSSLELGDSALYFCASSVGLPRDSPLHFGNGTRLTVT.

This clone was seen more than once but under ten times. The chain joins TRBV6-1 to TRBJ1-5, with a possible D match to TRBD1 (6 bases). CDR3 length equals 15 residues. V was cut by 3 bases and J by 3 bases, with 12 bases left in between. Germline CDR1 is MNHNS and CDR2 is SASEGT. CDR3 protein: CASSESQGPNQPQHF. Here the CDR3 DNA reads TGTGCCAGCAGTGAGTCACAGGGCCCCAATCAGCCCCAGCATTTT.

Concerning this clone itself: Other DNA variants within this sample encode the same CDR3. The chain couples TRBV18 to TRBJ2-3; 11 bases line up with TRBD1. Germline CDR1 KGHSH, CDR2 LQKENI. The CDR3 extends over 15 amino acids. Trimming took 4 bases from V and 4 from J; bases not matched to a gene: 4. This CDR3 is CASSRRDRGSDTQYF. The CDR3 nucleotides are TGTGCCAGCTCACGCCGGGACAGGGGGTCAGATACGCAGTATTTT.

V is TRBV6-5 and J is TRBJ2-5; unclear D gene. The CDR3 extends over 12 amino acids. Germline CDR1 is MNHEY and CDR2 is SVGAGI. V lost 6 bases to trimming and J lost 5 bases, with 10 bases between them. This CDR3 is CASSPPAETQYF. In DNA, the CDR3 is TGTGCCAGCAGCCCCCCCGCTGAGACCCAGTACTTC.

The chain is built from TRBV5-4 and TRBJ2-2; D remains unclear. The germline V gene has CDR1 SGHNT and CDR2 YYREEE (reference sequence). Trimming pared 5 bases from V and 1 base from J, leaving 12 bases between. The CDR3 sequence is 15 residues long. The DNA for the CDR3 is TGTGCCAGCAGTCCCCGTTGGGGGAACACCGGGGAGCTGTTTTTT. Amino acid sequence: CASSPRWGNTGELFF.

CDR3 amino acids: CASSDYRTGNTIYF. The CDR3 coding sequence is TGTGCCAGCAGTGATTACAGAACTGGAAACACCATATATTTT. The chain joins TRBV2 to TRBJ1-3; D is undetermined. Germline-derived CDR1 and CDR2 are SNHLY and FYNNEI. The CDR3 is made up of 14 amino acids. V lost 3 bases to trimming and J lost 2 bases, with 8 bases between them.

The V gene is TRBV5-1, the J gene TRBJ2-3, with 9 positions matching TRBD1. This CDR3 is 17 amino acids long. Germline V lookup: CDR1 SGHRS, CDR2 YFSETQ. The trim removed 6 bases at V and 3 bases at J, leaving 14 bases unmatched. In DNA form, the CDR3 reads TGCGCCAGCACCGACCGGGACAGGGATTTTTTAACAGATACGCAGTATTTT. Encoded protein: CASTDRDRDFLTDTQYF. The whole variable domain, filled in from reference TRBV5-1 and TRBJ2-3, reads KAGVTQTPRYLIKTRGQQVTLSCSPISGHRSVSWYQQTPGQGLQFLFEYFSETQRNKGNFPGRFSGRQFSNSRSEMNVSTLELGDSALYLCASTDRDRDFLTDTQYFGPGTRLTVL.

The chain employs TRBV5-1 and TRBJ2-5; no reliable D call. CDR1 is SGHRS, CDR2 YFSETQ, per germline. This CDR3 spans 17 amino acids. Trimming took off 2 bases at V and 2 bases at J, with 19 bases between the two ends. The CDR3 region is CASSFDGPSRGQETQYF. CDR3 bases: TGCGCCAGCAGCTTCGATGGCCCCTCCCGAGGACAAGAGACCCAGTACTTC. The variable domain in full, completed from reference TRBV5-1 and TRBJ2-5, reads KAGVTQTPRYLIKTRGQQVTLSCSPISGHRSVSWYQQTPGQGLQFLFEYFSETQRNKGNFPGRFSGRQFSNSRSEMNVSTLELGDSALYLCASSFDGPSRGQETQYFGPGTRLLVL.

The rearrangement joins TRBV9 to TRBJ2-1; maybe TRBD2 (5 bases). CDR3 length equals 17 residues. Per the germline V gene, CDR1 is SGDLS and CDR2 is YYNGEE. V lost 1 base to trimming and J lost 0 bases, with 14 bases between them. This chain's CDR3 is CASSVLSGLLSYNEQFF. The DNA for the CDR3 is TGTGCCAGCAGCGTATTGAGCGGACTCCTCTCCTACAATGAGCAGTTCTTC.

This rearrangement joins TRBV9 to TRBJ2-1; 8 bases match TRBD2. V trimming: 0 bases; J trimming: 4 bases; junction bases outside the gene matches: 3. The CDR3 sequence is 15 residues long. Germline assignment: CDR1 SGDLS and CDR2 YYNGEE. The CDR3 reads CASSVEAGAYNEQFF. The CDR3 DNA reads TGTGCCAGCAGCGTAGAAGCGGGGGCGTACAATGAGCAGTTCTTC.

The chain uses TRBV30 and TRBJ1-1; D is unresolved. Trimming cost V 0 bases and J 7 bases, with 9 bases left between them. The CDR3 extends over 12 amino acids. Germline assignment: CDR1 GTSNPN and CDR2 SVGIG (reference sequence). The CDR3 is CAWSVVGYEAFF. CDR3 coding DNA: TGTGCCTGGAGTGTAGTCGGCTATGAAGCTTTCTTT.

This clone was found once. The CDR3 nucleotides read TGCGCCAGCAGCCAAGTATCAGTTCCAGCCAAAAACATTCAGTACTTC. Protein product: CASSQVSVPAKNIQYF. This rearrangement joins TRBV4-1 to TRBJ2-4; no definite D call. V lost 1 base to trimming and J lost 0 bases, with 10 bases between them. Germline lookup yields CDR1 MGHRA and CDR2 YSYEKL. The CDR3 is 16 residues long.

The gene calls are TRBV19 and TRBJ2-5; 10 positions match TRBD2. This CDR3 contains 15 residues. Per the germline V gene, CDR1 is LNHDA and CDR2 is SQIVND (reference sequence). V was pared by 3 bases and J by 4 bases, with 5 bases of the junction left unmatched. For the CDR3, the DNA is TGTGCCAGTAGTATTGAGCGGGGGGGCCGAGAGACCCAGTACTTC. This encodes CASSIERGGRETQYF.

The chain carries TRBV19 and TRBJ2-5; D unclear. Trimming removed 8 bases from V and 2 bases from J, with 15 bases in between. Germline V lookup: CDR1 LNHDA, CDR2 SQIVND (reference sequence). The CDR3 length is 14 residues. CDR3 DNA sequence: TGTGCCAGTGCAAATTCGGACGGACAAGAGACCCAGTACTTC. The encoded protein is CASANSDGQETQYF.

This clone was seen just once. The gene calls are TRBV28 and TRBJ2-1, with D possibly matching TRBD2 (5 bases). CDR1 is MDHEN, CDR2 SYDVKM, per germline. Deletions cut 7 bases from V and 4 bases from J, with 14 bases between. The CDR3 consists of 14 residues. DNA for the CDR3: TGTGCCAGCAAAGCAGGAGGCGGTTACAATGAGCAGTTCTTC. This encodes CASKAGGGYNEQFF.

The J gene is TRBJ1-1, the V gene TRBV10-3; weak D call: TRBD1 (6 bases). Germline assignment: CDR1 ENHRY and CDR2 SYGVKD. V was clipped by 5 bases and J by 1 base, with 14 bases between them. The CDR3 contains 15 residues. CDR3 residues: CAISSEGEGNTEAFF. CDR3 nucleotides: TGTGCCATCAGTTCCGAGGGGGAGGGGAACACTGAAGCTTTCTTT.

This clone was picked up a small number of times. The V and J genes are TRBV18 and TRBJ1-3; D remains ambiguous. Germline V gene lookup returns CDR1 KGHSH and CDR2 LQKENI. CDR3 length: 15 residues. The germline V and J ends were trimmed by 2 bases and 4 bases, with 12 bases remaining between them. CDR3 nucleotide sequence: TGTGCCAGCTCACCATTGGGTACCACCGGAAACACCATATATTTT. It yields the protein CASSPLGTTGNTIYF.

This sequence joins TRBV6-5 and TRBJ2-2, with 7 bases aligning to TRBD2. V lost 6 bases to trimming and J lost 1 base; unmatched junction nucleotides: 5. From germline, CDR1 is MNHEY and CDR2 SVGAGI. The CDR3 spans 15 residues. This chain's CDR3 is CASRGRGRNTGELFF. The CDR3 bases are TGTGCCAGCAGGGGGAGGGGACGGAACACCGGGGAGCTGTTTTTT.

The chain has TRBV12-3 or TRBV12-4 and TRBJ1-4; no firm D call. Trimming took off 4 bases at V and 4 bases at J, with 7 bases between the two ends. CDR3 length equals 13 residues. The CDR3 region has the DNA TGTGCCAGCAGTTACGCCGGTAATGAAAAACTGTTTTTT. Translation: CASSYAGNEKLFF.

The CDR3 bases are TGTGCCAGCAGTTACCCGGGACAGAATAACTATGGCTACACCTTC. This codes for CASSYPGQNNYGYTF. This chain uses TRBV6-2 or TRBV6-3 with TRBJ1-2; the match to TRBD1 covers 7 bases. The CDR3 is 15 amino acids. The germline V gene has CDR1 MNHEY and CDR2 SVGEGT. V shed 2 bases, J shed 1 base, and the junction held 4 bases outside the gene matches.

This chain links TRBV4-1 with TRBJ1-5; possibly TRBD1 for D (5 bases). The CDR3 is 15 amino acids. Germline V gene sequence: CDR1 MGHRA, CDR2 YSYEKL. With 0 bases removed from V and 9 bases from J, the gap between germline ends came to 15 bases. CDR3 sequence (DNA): TGCGCCAGCAGCCAAGAGAGGGGCTTGAGTTCGCCCCAGCATTTT. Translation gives CASSQERGLSSPQHF.

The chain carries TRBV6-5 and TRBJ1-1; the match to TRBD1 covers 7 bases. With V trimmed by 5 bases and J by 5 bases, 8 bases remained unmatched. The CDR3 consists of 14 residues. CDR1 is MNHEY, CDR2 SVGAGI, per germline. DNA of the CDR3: TGTGCCAGCAGTCCGGGACAGAGTGGGACTGAAGCTTTCTTT. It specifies CASSPGQSGTEAFF.

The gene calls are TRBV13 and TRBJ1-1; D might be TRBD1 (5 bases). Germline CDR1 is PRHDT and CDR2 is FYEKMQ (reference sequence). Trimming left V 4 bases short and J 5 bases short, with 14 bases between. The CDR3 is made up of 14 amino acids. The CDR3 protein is CASSSQSGGTEAFF. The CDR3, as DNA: TGTGCCAGCAGCTCCCAAAGCGGGGGGACTGAAGCTTTCTTT. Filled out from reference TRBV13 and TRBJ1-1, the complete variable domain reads AAGVIQSPRHLIKEKRETATLKCYPIPRHDTVYWYQQGPGQDPQFLISFYEKMQSDKGSIPDRFSAQQFSDYHSELNMSSLELGDSALYFCASSSQSGGTEAFFGQGTRLTVV.

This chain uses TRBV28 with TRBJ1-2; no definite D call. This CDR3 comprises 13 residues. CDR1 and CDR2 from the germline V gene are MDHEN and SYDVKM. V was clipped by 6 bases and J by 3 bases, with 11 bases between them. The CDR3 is CASRAGQDYGYTF. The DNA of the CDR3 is TGTGCCAGCAGGGCCGGTCAAGACTATGGCTACACCTTC.

The CDR3 loop reads CASSPNLPGVRYGYTF. For the CDR3, the DNA is TGTGCCAGCAGTCCAAACTTGCCAGGGGTTCGCTATGGCTACACCTTC. The rearrangement links TRBV27 to TRBJ1-2; D may be TRBD1 (6 bases). Trimming pared 5 bases from V and 4 bases from J, leaving 20 bases between. The CDR3 totals 16 residues. Germline V CDR1 and CDR2: MNHEY, SMNVEV (reference sequence).

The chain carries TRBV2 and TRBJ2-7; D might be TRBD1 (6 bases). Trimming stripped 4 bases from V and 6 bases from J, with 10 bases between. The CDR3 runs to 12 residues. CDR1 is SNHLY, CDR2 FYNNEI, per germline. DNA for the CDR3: TGTGCCAGCAGTGCAGGGGTAGGCGAGCAGTACTTC. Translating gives CASSAGVGEQYF.

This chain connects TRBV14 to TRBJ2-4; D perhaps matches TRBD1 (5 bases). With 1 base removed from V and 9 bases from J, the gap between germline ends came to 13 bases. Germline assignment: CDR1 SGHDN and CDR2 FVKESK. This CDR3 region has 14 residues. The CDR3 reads CASSQARQGSIQYF. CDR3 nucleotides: TGTGCCAGCAGCCAAGCTAGGCAGGGAAGCATTCAGTACTTC. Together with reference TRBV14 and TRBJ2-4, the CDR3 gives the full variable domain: EAGVTQFPSHSVIEKGQTVTLRCDPISGHDNLYWYRRVMGKEIKFLLHFVKESKQDESGMPNNRFLAERTGGTYSTLKVQPAELEDSGVYFCASSQARQGSIQYFGAGTRLSVL.